This is a list of T cell receptor beta chains from one sample in a study of blood T cell repertoires in COVID-19. Libraries were prepared by immunoSEQ multiplex PCR; TCRdb keeps only in-frame clonotypes and omits some of them. The repertoire holds tens of thousands of clones, approximately 90% seen once, with approximately 8.8% in the top ten. The sample taken for sequencing was peripheral blood. These receptors came from a human donor with active COVID-19. The donor label of this sample is uncertain. CDR3s leave out the opening cysteine and the closing phenylalanine or tryptophan. Fields, in order: V gene, CDR3 protein.

TRBV9 | ASSEGGQGVSGELF
TRBV30 | AWSIAGGPDTQY
TRBV5-4 | ASSTGALAGVEQF
TRBV6-1 | ASSERQEPKY
TRBV6-5 | ASSRQGSEKLF
TRBV6-2/TRBV6-3 | ASSSTGYGYT
TRBV6-4 | ASSDGRGYEQY
TRBV30 | AWSGGRASGNTIY
TRBV25-1 | ASSGPTGAFNQPQH
TRBV5-1 | ASSMARTSYDWAGELF
TRBV30 | AWSPIRGIANEKLF
TRBV19 | ASSIGTGTYEQY
TRBV7-2 | ASSLSRAGNTIY
TRBV19 | ASSIRHQQETQY
TRBV29-1 | SGLRGNTGELF
TRBV5-6 | ASSLAAEAF
TRBV27 | ASSLQNTDTQY
TRBV27 | ASRITGEAGELF
TRBV5-1 | ASSSLTGGEETQY
TRBV7-9 | ASSLNPGGPTYEQY
TRBV15 | ATSVDRSSGNTIY
TRBV28 | ASGRGGGSYNEQF
TRBV4-1 | ASSQVGQEYIQY
TRBV19 | ASDISGGSNTGELF
TRBV6-6 | ASSYEGSGTQY
TRBV29-1 | SVPGTGGYEQY